These 22 T cell receptor beta chains share one sample of origin, sequenced in a study of T cells in women clearing cervical HPV infection. Clones were read by immunoSEQ multiplex PCR, and TCRdb kept only the in-frame ones, dropping some. This sample carries nearly 35,000 clones, with 1.6% going to the ten biggest clones. The sample consisted of blood buffy coat. Every receptor here comes from a woman aged 18 to 75 with a cervical HPV16 infection that either progressed to CIN3+ or cleared (not recorded which).

A note on this clone: The sequence runs out 3 residues before the end of the CDR3; the remainder is reconstructed from the germline J gene. The chain combines TRBV23-1 with TRBJ1-5; the match to TRBD1 covers 8 bases. TRBV23-1 is reported as an ORF; its role is uncertain. This CDR3 comprises 16 residues. Trimming cost V 8 bases and J 6 bases; bases outside gene matches: 15. Partial CDR3 DNA: TGCGCCAGCCGAGACCTCAGGGGGCCAAGTATTCAGCCC. This gives the protein CASRDLRGPSIQP. The full CDR3 sequence reads CASRDLRGPSIQPQHF.

Turning to this clone: The read falls 3 residues short of the CDR3 end, and the missing part is taken from the germline J gene. The chain carries TRBV9 and TRBJ2-5; 8 nucleotides agree with TRBD1. The CDR3 covers 15 residues. Germline-derived CDR1 and CDR2 are SGDLS and YYNGEE. The ends lost 3 bases at V and 5 bases at J; junction bases unmatched: 9. The sequenced part of the CDR3 DNA is TGTGCCAGCAGCGAACGGACAGGGTTAACGGAGACC. It codes for CASSERTGLTET. The entire CDR3 sequence reads CASSERTGLTETQYF.

Comments on this clone: The CDR3 end is not reached by the read, which stops 3 residues before it; the germline J gene fills it in. This rearrangement joins TRBV30 to TRBJ1-6, with D uncertain. The CDR3 runs to 13 residues. The V and J ends lost 8 bases and 4 bases respectively, with 12 bases between them. In germline, CDR1 is GTSNPN, CDR2 SVGIG (reference sequence). The CDR3 reads CAHGPDYNSPLHF. Partial CDR3 DNA: TGTGCCCATGGGCCGGATTATAATTCACCC.

CDR3 protein: CSVEGQGAKLFF. The sequenced CDR3 bases are TGCAGCGTTGAAGGACAGGGGGCAAAA. The rearrangement uses TRBV29-1 and TRBJ1-4; 10 nucleotides align to TRBD1. The observed sequence ends 3 residues before the CDR3 terminus, with the missing tail filled in from the germline J gene. The CDR3 covers 12 residues. Germline V gene data show CDR1 as SQVTM and CDR2 as ANQGSEA. With V trimmed by 1 base and J by 10 bases, 0 bases remained unmatched. The full variable domain, completed using reference TRBV29-1 and TRBJ1-4, is SAVISQKPSRDICQRGTSLTIQCQVDSQVTMMFWYRQQPGQSLTLIATANQGSEATYESGFVIDKFPISRPNLTFSTLTVSNMSPEDSSIYLCSVEGQGAKLFFGSGTQLSVL.

As regards this clone: The read ends 3 residues shy of where the CDR3 ends; the end is completed using the germline J gene. V gene TRBV9 combines with J gene TRBJ2-1; D is tentatively TRBD1 or TRBD2 (5 bases each). The V end lost 3 bases, the J end lost 8 bases, and 21 bases lay between the germline ends. The CDR3 length is 16 residues. Germline values: CDR1 SGDLS, CDR2 YYNGEE. This CDR3 is CASSGRGSNLGDEQFF. CDR3 DNA, as far as it was read: TGTGCCAGCAGCGGACGAGGGTCCAATCTAGGGGATGAG.

For this clone: The CDR3 end falls 3 residues outside the read, so it is completed with the germline J gene. J is TRBJ2-1 and V is TRBV2; tentative D call: TRBD1 (6 bases). Trimming removed 1 base from V and 1 base from J, with 8 bases in between. The length of the CDR3 is 15 residues. Germline V gives CDR1 SNHLY, CDR2 FYNNEI. The CDR3 is CASSEDRESYNEQFF. The CDR3 bases that were read are TGTGCCAGCAGTGAAGACAGGGAATCCTACAATGAG.

Worth noting for this clone: The read terminates 3 residues ahead of where the CDR3 ends, so the germline J gene completes it. The chain uses TRBV9 and TRBJ2-1; no definite D call. The germline V gene has CDR1 SGDLS and CDR2 YYNGEE. V was cut by 0 bases and J by 5 bases, with 9 bases left in between. This CDR3 has 14 residues. The chain's CDR3 is CASSVALANNEQFF. The sequenced CDR3 bases are TGTGCCAGCAGCGTAGCATTAGCAAACAATGAG.

Worth noting for this clone: The CDR3 end lies 3 residues beyond the end of the read and is filled in from the germline J gene. This chain links TRBV2 with TRBJ2-3; D not resolved. This CDR3 comprises 13 residues. V gave up 2 bases and J gave up 0 bases, with 3 bases separating them. Germline V gene sequence: CDR1 SNHLY, CDR2 FYNNEI. Here the CDR3 reads CASSEPSTDTQYF. Partial CDR3 DNA: TGTGCCAGCAGTGAACCGAGCACAGATACG.

Comments on this clone: From the germline J gene comes the end of the CDR3, since the read stops 3 residues before it. The genes are TRBV5-1 and TRBJ1-4; weak D call: TRBD1 (5 bases). The CDR3 loop spans 14 amino acids. V was trimmed by 0 bases and J by 4 bases, leaving 7 bases between them. The V gene's germline CDR1 is SGHRS and CDR2 YFSETQ. The CDR3 loop reads CASSLAGHNEKLFF. The CDR3 bases that were read are TGCGCCAGCAGCTTGGCTGGACATAATGAAAAA.

On this clone itself: From the germline J gene comes the end of the CDR3, since the read stops 3 residues before it. V and J are TRBV10-3 and TRBJ1-5, with 8 nucleotides matching TRBD1. CDR1 ENHRY and CDR2 SYGVKD come from the germline V gene. The CDR3 runs 15 residues. J gave up 2 bases and V 6 bases, and 6 bases lay outside the gene matches. The chain's CDR3 is CAIRDDRGGNQPQHF. Incomplete CDR3 DNA: TGTGCCATCAGAGACGACAGGGGTGGCAATCAGCCC.

Here the CDR3 reads CASNWGTGGTGELFF. The covered CDR3 bases are TGTGCCAGTAATTGGGGGACAGGTGGAACCGGGGAG. The V and J genes are TRBV19 and TRBJ2-2, with 8 nucleotides matching TRBD1. With the read ending 3 residues before the CDR3 end, the germline J gene is used to fill in that end. The germline V gene encodes CDR1 LNHDA and CDR2 SQIVND (reference sequence). Unmatched junction bases numbered 9, after V lost 7 bases and J lost 5 bases. This CDR3 is 15 amino acids long.

On this clone: The read gets to within 3 residues of the CDR3 end, and the germline J gene fills in the rest. The chain links TRBV19 to TRBJ1-2; D not resolved. V was cut by 3 bases and J by 3 bases, with 14 bases left in between. There are 15 residues in the CDR3. Germline CDR1 reads LNHDA; CDR2 reads SQIVND (reference sequence). The CDR3 reads CASSIDDWTHYGYTF. CDR3 DNA, as far as it was read: TGTGCCAGTAGTATCGACGATTGGACTCACTATGGC.

To note about this clone: The CDR3 end is not reached by the read, which stops 3 residues before it; the germline J gene fills it in. This chain connects TRBV2 to TRBJ2-1, with D perhaps TRBD1 (6 bases). Germline V gives CDR1 SNHLY, CDR2 FYNNEI. The CDR3 consists of 17 residues. V lost 0 bases and J lost 0, with 12 bases in between. CDR3 protein: CASSEAQGTSSYNEQFF. Partial CDR3 DNA: TGTGCCAGCAGTGAAGCGCAGGGGACGAGCTCCTACAATGAG.

A note on this clone: The CDR3 end is not reached by the read, which stops 3 residues before it; the germline J gene fills it in. The V gene is TRBV20-1, the J gene TRBJ2-6, with 8 bases lining up with TRBD1. The V segment lost 0 bases and the J segment 0 bases; nucleotides outside the gene matches: 7. The V gene's germline CDR1 is DFQATT and CDR2 SNEGSKA (reference sequence). This CDR3 contains 18 residues. This chain's CDR3 is CSARDVRTGNSGANVLTF. CDR3 DNA, as far as it was read: TGCAGTGCTAGAGATGTCCGGACAGGGAACTCTGGGGCCAACGTC.

As to this clone: The observed sequence ends 3 residues before the CDR3 terminus, with the missing tail filled in from the germline J gene. The chain uses TRBV7-2 and TRBJ1-2, with D tentatively TRBD1 (5 bases). CDR1 is SGHTA and CDR2 is FQGNSA in the germline V gene. The CDR3 has 15 amino acids. The CDR3 loop reads CASSIHQGSTDTYTF. The covered CDR3 bases are TGTGCCAGCAGCATACATCAGGGTAGCACAGATACC.

As to this clone: The read gets to within 3 residues of the CDR3 end, and the germline J gene fills in the rest. The chain employs TRBV20-1 and TRBJ2-3, with 8 bases that match TRBD2. The CDR3 is 17 residues long. The J segment lost 5 bases and the V segment lost 6 bases, leaving 19 bases of the junction unmatched. Per the germline V gene, CDR1 is DFQATT and CDR2 is SNEGSKA (reference sequence). The sequenced CDR3 bases are TGCAGTGCCGCAGTCCAGAGCGGGAGTATATGGGAAGATACG. It is translated as CSAAVQSGSIWEDT. The full-length CDR3 reads as CSAAVQSGSIWEDTQYF.

In regard to this clone: The read gets to within 3 residues of the CDR3 end, and the germline J gene fills in the rest. The V and J genes are TRBV18 and TRBJ2-2, with D maybe TRBD1 (5 bases). The V gene's germline CDR1 is KGHSH and CDR2 LQKENI. CDR3 length: 12 amino acids. CDR3 bases read: TGTGCCAGCTCACGGGGCGTCGAAAAG. Translating it yields CASSRGVEK. The full CDR3 is CASSRGVEKLFF.

Concerning this clone itself: The DNA ends 3 residues before the CDR3 does, and the rest of the CDR3 is filled in from the germline J gene. The rearrangement links TRBV5-1 to TRBJ1-6, with D possibly matching TRBD1 (5 bases). The CDR3 loop spans 17 amino acids. The V end was cut by 0 bases, the J end by 9 bases, with 19 bases between. CDR1 and CDR2 (germline): SGHRS, YFSETQ. The DNA read from the CDR3 is TGCGCCAGCAGCTTGGGAACGACAGCCAGCGTGAGTTCACCC. It specifies CASSLGTTASVSSP. The CDR3 in its entirety is CASSLGTTASVSSPLHF.

Remarks on this clone: The read stops 3 residues short of the end of the CDR3; the missing end is completed from the germline J gene. The rearrangement joins TRBV7-2 to TRBJ1-1; D possibly corresponds to TRBD1 (5 bases). This CDR3 is built from 12 residues. The germline V gene has CDR1 SGHTA and CDR2 FQGNSA. Partial CDR3 DNA: TGTGCCAGCAGCTTCTCTCGGGGGGAA. This encodes CASSFSRGE. The CDR3 in full is CASSFSRGEAFF.

With respect to this clone: Coverage ceases 3 residues before the CDR3 finishes, and the germline J gene fills in the end. This rearrangement joins TRBV20-1 to TRBJ2-1, with TRBD2 matching over 13 bases. V shed 6 bases and J 4 bases; nucleotides not matched to a gene: 12. Germline V lookup: CDR1 DFQATT, CDR2 SNEGSKA (reference sequence). This CDR3 region has 17 residues. CDR3 loop: CSATRLGGLAGYNEQFF. The CDR3 DNA, read in part, is TGCAGTGCCACGAGGTTGGGGGGACTAGCGGGGTACAATGAG.

Note on this clone: The read terminates 3 residues before the CDR3 end, so the remaining end is supplied by the germline J gene. This rearrangement joins TRBV2 to TRBJ1-4, with TRBD1 as a possible D gene (5 bases). CDR3 length equals 14 residues. The V and J ends lost 7 bases and 4 bases respectively, with 13 bases between them. Germline CDR1 and CDR2: SNHLY and FYNNEI. The CDR3 DNA, read in part, is TGTGCCAGCAACAGACAGAGAGATAATGAAAAA. It yields the protein CASNRQRDNEK. In full, the CDR3 is CASNRQRDNEKLFF.

Note on this clone: The read terminates 3 residues before the CDR3 end, so the remaining end is supplied by the germline J gene. The genes are TRBV2 and TRBJ1-4, with 8 bases fitting TRBD1. The germline V gene has CDR1 SNHLY and CDR2 FYNNEI. The trim removed 6 bases at V and 2 bases at J, leaving 5 bases unmatched. This CDR3 spans 15 amino acids. CDR3 amino acids: CASREQGVTNEKLFF. CDR3 DNA (partial): TGTGCCAGCAGAGAACAGGGGGTCACTAATGAAAAA.